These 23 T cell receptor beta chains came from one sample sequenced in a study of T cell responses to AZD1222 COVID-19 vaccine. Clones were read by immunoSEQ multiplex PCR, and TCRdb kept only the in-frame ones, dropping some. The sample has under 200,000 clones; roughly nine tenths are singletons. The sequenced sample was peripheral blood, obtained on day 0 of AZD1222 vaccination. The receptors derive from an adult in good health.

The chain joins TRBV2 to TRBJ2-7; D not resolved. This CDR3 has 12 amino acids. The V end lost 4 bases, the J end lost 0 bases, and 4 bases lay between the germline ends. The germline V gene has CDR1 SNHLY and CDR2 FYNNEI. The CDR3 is CASSGASYEQYF. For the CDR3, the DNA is TGTGCCAGCAGTGGGGCCTCCTACGAGCAGTACTTC.

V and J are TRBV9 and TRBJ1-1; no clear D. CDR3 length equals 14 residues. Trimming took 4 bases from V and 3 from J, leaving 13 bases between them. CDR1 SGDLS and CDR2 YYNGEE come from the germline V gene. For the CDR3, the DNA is TGTGCCAGCAGCCCAAGTAGCGAACACACTGAAGCTTTCTTT. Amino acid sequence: CASSPSSEHTEAFF.

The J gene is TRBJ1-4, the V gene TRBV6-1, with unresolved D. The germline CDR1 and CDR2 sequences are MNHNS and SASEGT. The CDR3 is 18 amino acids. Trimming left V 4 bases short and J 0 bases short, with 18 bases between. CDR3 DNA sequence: TGTGCCAGCAGTGGGGTCGCTAGCCTCTTTGCAACTAATGAAAAACTGTTTTTT. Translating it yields CASSGVASLFATNEKLFF.

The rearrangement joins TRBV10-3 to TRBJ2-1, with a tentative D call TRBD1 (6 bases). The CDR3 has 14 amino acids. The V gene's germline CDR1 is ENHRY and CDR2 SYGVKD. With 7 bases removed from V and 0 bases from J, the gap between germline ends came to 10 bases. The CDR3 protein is CAINAGASYNEQFF. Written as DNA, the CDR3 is TGTGCCATCAATGCAGGGGCCTCCTACAATGAGCAGTTCTTC.

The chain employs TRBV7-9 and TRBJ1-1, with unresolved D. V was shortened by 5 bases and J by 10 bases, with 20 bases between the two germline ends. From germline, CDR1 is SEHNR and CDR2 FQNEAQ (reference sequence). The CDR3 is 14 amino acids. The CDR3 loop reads CASSSMSAANLAFF. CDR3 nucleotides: TGTGCCAGCAGCAGCATGTCGGCGGCTAATTTAGCTTTCTTT.

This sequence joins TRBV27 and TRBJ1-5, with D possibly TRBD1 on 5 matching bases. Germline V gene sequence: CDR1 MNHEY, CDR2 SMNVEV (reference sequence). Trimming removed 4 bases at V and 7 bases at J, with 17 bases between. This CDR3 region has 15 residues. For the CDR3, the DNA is TGTGCCAGCAGTTACCTCGGGGACGGGAAGCAGCCCCAGCATTTT. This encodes CASSYLGDGKQPQHF.

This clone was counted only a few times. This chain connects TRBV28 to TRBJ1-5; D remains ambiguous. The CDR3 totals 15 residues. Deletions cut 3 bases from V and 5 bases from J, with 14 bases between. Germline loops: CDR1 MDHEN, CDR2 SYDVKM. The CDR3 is CASSLNVEGYQPQHF. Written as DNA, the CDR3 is TGTGCCAGCAGTTTGAACGTCGAAGGATATCAGCCCCAGCATTTT.

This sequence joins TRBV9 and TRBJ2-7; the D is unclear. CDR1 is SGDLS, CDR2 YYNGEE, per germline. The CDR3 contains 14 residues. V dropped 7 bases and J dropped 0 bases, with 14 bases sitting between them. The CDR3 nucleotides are TGTGCCAGCTCCTTGGGCCTAAGCTCCTACGAGCAGTACTTC. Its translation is CASSLGLSSYEQYF.

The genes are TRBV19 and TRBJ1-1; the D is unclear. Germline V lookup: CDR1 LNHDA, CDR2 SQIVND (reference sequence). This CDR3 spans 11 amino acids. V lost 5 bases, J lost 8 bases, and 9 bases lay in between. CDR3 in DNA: TGTGCCAGTAGTCGAAAGGGAGAAGCTTTCTTT. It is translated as CASSRKGEAFF.

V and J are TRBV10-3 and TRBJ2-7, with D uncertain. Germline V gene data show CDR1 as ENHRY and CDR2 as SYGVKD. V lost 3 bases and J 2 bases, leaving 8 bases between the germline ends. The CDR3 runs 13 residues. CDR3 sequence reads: CAISDTLAYEQYF. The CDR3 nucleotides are TGTGCCATCAGTGATACTCTAGCCTACGAGCAGTACTTC.

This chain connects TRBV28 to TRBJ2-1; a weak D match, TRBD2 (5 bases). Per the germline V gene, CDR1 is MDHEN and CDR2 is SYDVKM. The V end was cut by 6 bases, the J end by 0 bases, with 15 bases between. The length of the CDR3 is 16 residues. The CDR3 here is CASRDTRGSSYNEQFF. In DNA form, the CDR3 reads TGTGCCAGCAGGGATACACGGGGTAGCTCCTACAATGAGCAGTTCTTC. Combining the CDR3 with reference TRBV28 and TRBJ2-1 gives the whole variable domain DVKVTQSSRYLVKRTGEKVFLECVQDMDHENMFWYRQDPGLGLRLIYFSYDVKMKEKGDIPEGYSVSREKKERFSLILESASTNQTSMYLCASRDTRGSSYNEQFFGPGTRLTVL.

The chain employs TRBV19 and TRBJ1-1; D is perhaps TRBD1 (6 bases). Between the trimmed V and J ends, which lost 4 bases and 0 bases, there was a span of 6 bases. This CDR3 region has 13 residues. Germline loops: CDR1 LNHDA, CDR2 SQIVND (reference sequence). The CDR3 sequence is CASSKGVNTEAFF. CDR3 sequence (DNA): TGTGCCAGTAGTAAGGGGGTGAACACTGAAGCTTTCTTT. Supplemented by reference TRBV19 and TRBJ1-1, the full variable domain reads DGGITQSPKYLFRKEGQNVTLSCEQNLNHDAMYWYRQDPGQGLRLIYYSQIVNDFQKGDIAEGYSVSREKKESFPLTVTSAQKNPTAFYLCASSKGVNTEAFFGQGTRLTVV.

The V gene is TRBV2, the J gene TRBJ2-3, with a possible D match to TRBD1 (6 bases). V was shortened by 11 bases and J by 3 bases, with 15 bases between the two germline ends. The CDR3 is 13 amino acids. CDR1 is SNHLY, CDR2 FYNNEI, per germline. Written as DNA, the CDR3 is TGTGCCTGCACGCGGCAGGGGACAGATACGCAGTATTTT. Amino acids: CACTRQGTDTQYF.

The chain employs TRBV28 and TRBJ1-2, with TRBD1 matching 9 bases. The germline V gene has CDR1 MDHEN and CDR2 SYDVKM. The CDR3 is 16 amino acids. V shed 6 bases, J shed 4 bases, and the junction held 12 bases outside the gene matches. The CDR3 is CASRPGQGLGSYGYTF. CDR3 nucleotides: TGTGCCAGCAGGCCGGGACAGGGTTTAGGATCCTATGGCTACACCTTC.

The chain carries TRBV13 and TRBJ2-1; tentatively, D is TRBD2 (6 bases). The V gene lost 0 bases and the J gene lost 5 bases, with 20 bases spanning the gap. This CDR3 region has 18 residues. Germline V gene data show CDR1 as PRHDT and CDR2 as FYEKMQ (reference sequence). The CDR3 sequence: CASSLGRGGDLRNNEQFF. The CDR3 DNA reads TGTGCCAGCAGCTTAGGGCGGGGTGGAGACCTCAGGAACAATGAGCAGTTCTTC.

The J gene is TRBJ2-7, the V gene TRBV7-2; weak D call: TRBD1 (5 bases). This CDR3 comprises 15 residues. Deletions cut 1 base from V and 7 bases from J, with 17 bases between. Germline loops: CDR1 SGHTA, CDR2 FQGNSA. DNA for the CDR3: TGTGCCAGCAGCTTAGATTCAACAGGATTAACAGAGCAGTACTTC. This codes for CASSLDSTGLTEQYF.

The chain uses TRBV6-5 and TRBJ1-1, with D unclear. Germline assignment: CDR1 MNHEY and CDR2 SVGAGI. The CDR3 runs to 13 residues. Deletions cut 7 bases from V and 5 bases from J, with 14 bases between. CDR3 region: CASTSVGRTEAFF. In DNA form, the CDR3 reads TGTGCCAGCACTTCTGTGGGGAGGACTGAAGCTTTCTTT.

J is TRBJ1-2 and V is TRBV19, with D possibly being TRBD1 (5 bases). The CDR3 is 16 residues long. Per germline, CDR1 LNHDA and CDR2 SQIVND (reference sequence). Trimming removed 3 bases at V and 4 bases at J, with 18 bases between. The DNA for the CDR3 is TGTGCCAGTAGTATTAAGCTCAGGGAGATATTCTATGGCTACACCTTC. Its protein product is CASSIKLREIFYGYTF.

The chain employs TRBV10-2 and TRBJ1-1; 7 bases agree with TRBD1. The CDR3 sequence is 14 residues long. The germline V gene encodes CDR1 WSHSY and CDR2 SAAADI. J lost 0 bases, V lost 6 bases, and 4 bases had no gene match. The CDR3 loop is CASRKDRLNTEAFF. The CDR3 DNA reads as TGCGCCAGCAGAAAGGACAGGCTGAACACTGAAGCTTTCTTT.

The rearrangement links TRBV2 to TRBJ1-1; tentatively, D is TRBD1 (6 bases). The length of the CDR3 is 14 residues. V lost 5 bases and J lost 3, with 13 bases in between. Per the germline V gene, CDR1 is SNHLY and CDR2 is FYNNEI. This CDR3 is CASSSPGADTEAFF. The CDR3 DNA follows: TGTGCCAGCAGTTCCCCGGGGGCAGACACTGAAGCTTTCTTT.

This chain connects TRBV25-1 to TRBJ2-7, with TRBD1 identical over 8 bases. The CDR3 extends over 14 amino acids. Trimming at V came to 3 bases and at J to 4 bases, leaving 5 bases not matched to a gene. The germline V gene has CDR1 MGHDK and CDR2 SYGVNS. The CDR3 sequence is CASSDPTGVYEQYF. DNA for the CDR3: TGTGCCAGCAGTGACCCGACAGGGGTGTACGAGCAGTACTTC.

CDR3 in DNA: TGTGCCACCTTCCCAGGGGAGACTTCTGGCTACACCTTC. Its protein product is CATFPGETSGYTF. The chain couples TRBV25-1 to TRBJ1-2; TRBD1 is a possible D gene (6 bases). The ends were cut back, 10 bases at V and 7 bases at J, with 19 bases in the middle. Germline CDR1 is MGHDK and CDR2 is SYGVNS. The CDR3 sequence is 13 residues long.

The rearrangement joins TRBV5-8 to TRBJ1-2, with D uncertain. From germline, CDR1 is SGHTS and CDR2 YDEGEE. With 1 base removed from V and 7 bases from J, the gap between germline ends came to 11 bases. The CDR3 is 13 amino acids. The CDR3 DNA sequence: TGTGCCAGCAGCTTGTGGGAGATTTCTGGCTACACCTTC. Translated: CASSLWEISGYTF.